The 13 T cell receptor beta chains presented below share a single source sample, sequenced in a study of T-cell memory formation after mild COVID-19. Each CDR3 protein gets one entry after TCRdb re-called the 5' RACE reads with MiXCR. The sample records around 400,000 distinct CDR3 sequences, 20% to 30% being singletons. Sequenced sample: PBMCs or a T cell subset sorted from them (not recorded which). The source of these receptors is an adult woman who had mild COVID-19 (a few samples of this study predate the infection). Cell type and time point are not known.

The J gene is TRBJ2-2, the V gene TRBV24-1; weak D call: TRBD2 (5 bases). CDR1 is KGHDR and CDR2 is SFDVKD in the germline V gene. Trimming shortened V by 4 bases and J by 0 bases, and 11 bases separated the two germline ends. The CDR3 consists of 16 residues. CDR3 sequence (DNA): TGTGCCACCAGTGACCTGGACTTTGCGAACACCGGGGAGCTGTTTTTT. Encoded protein: CATSDLDFANTGELFF.

This clonotype has just a few counts. The CDR3 is CASSLDPGEWEKLFF. CDR3 nucleotides: TGTGCCAGCAGCTTAGATCCAGGCGAGTGGGAAAAACTGTTTTTT. The chain employs TRBV7-9 and TRBJ1-4; D is ambiguous. Between the trimmed V and J ends, which lost 1 base and 8 bases, there was a span of 14 bases. The CDR3 totals 15 residues. Germline CDR1 reads SEHNR; CDR2 reads FQNEAQ (reference sequence).

This chain connects TRBV4-1 to TRBJ1-5; the D gene is possibly TRBD1 (6 bases). The germline CDR1 and CDR2 sequences are MGHRA and YSYEKL. Deletions cut 4 bases from V and 2 bases from J, with 12 bases between. The CDR3 is 15 amino acids. The CDR3 sequence: CASSRGRGGNQPQHF. The CDR3 DNA is TGCGCCAGCAGCCGGGGCAGGGGAGGCAATCAGCCCCAGCATTTT.

The rearrangement links TRBV5-1 to TRBJ1-1; D uncertain. The germline V and J ends were trimmed by 0 bases and 0 bases, with 9 bases remaining between them. CDR1 and CDR2 (germline): SGHRS, YFSETQ. CDR3 length equals 15 residues. CDR3 DNA: TGCGCCAGCAGCTTGGACCCGGCAGTGAACACTGAAGCTTTCTTT. This codes for CASSLDPAVNTEAFF.

This clonotype has a handful of counts. The V call is TRBV19, the J call TRBJ2-2; possibly TRBD1 or TRBD2 for D (5 bases each). CDR1 and CDR2 from the germline V gene are LNHDA and SQIVND (reference sequence). There are 15 residues in the CDR3. The V and J ends lost 6 bases and 3 bases respectively, with 14 bases between them. CDR3 sequence: CASRGREYHTGELFF. CDR3 nucleotide sequence: TGTGCCAGTAGGGGACGGGAATATCACACCGGGGAGCTGTTTTTT.

The V gene is TRBV6-2 or TRBV6-3, the J gene TRBJ2-3; D might be TRBD2 (5 bases). CDR1 MNHEY and CDR2 SVGEGT come from the germline V gene. The CDR3 contains 14 residues. V lost 7 bases and J lost 6, with 17 bases in between. This chain's CDR3 is CASISRGIPDTQYF. The CDR3 bases are TGTGCCAGCATTAGTCGGGGTATACCGGATACGCAGTATTTT.

This clonotype was observed a handful of times. The gene calls are TRBV7-2 and TRBJ2-3; no reliable D call. This CDR3 contains 16 residues. Trimming took off 2 bases at V and 2 bases at J, with 14 bases between the two ends. Looked up from germline, CDR1 is SGHTA and CDR2 is FQGNSA. The CDR3 here is CASSLSRAQATDTQYF. In DNA, the CDR3 is TGTGCCAGCAGCTTATCCCGCGCCCAGGCCACAGATACGCAGTATTTT.

This clonotype came up a few times. The chain joins TRBV20-1 to TRBJ2-1; either TRBD1 or TRBD2 may fit D (5 bases each). CDR1 and CDR2 from the germline V gene are DFQATT and SNEGSKA (reference sequence). The V gene lost 6 bases and the J gene lost 4 bases, with 16 bases spanning the gap. The CDR3 spans 14 residues. Here the CDR3 DNA reads TGCAGTGCAGCCGGGACCATTGGGTACAATGAGCAGTTCTTC. As protein: CSAAGTIGYNEQFF.

The chain is built from TRBV5-1 and TRBJ1-1; 12 nucleotides match TRBD1. This CDR3 is 15 amino acids long. Germline V lookup: CDR1 SGHRS, CDR2 YFSETQ. The J segment lost 9 bases and the V segment lost 4 bases, leaving 10 bases of the junction unmatched. This chain's CDR3 is CASSDSTGQGAQAFF. CDR3 nucleotide sequence: TGCGCCAGCAGCGATTCTACGGGACAGGGGGCACAAGCTTTCTTT.

This clonotype has more than one count but fewer than ten. The V call is TRBV14, the J call TRBJ2-7, with 8 bases that match TRBD2. The germline V gene encodes CDR1 SGHDN and CDR2 FVKESK. The length of the CDR3 is 14 residues. The V and J ends lost 1 base and 1 base, in that order; junction bases with no gene match: 0. In DNA form, the CDR3 reads TGTGCCAGCAGCCAAGGACTAGCGTCCTACGAGCAGTACTTC. It codes for CASSQGLASYEQYF.

This clonotype was picked up one time. The CDR3 nucleotides read TGTGCCAGCAGCCAGCTCGTAGGCGAGCAGTACTTC. This sequence encodes CASSQLVGEQYF. This rearrangement joins TRBV4-2 to TRBJ2-7; unclear D gene. Germline values: CDR1 LGHNA, CDR2 YNFKEQ. V was pared by 3 bases and J by 6 bases, with 9 bases between. The length of the CDR3 is 12 residues.

This clonotype was picked up a small number of times. The chain has TRBV15 and TRBJ2-5; possible D gene TRBD1, 5 bases. Per germline, CDR1 LNHNV and CDR2 YYDKDF (reference sequence). The CDR3 extends over 13 amino acids. Trimming removed 4 bases at V and 2 bases at J, with 8 bases between. The chain's CDR3 is CATSIAGQETQYF. The DNA for the CDR3 is TGTGCCACCAGCATAGCAGGGCAAGAGACCCAGTACTTC.

This chain joins TRBV3-1 and TRBJ2-7; possibly TRBD1 or TRBD2 for D (5 bases each). Per germline, CDR1 LGHDT and CDR2 YNNKEL (reference sequence). This CDR3 is built from 15 residues. V shed 4 bases and J shed 0 bases, with 13 bases lying between them. The CDR3 spells CASSRTGTSSYEQYF. The CDR3 DNA sequence: TGTGCCAGCAGCCGAACCGGGACGTCCTCCTACGAGCAGTACTTC.